The source of this TCR beta chain is a study of blood T cell repertoires in COVID-19. Study overall: Some COVID-19 samples were acute and others convalescent; all came from the United States, Italy and Spain. T cells, B-cell-depleted T cells, or PBMCs provided the cDNA or gDNA that served as material.

The CDR3 length is 15 residues. Germline V gene sequence: CDR1 SEHNR, CDR2 FQNEAQ (reference sequence). Trimming took 0 bases from V and 4 from J, leaving 10 bases between them. Per the original data handling: It was from reference gene primer amplification that nucleated cell counts were estimated. Some clones are missing from TCRdb's copy, which holds only in-frame ones; the method was immunoSEQ multiplex PCR. Clone size and V and J calls were adopted from that table, with D and trimming inferred from the DNA. The table has around 110,000 clones, 83% seen once; the top ten hold about 2.2%. The source is a man younger than 40 with acute or convalescent COVID-19. Sequencing was carried out using peripheral blood. V gene TRBV7-9 combines with J gene TRBJ1-3; D call uncertain. In nucleotides, the CDR3 is TGTGCCAGCAGCTTAGCGGCAGGCGGGGGAAACACCATATATTTT. Translated: CASSLAAGGGNTIYF.